This T cell receptor (beta chain) was recovered during a study of T cell responses to AZD1222 COVID-19 vaccine (dated by TCRdb to the early 2020s). Broadly, across the study: TCR sequencing covered 230 to 250 trial participants: 200 to 220 given two doses of AZD1222 and 26 given two doses of MenACWY control vaccine. Trial participants were enrolled into age subgroups of 18-55, 56-69 and 70-plus years, which contained approximately 150, 28 and 58 TCR-sequenced participants, respectively.

The time point label here, explained by the study, means: about 28 days (+/-7) after the second vaccine dose. AZD1222 recipients given second doses at about 4 weeks or at about 12 weeks were pooled, since spike-specific TCR depth and breadth were not found to differ between the two schedules. Vaccinee samples were obtained from the UK trials COV001 and COV002, which included a single-blind randomized controlled phase 2/3 trial of AZD1222 (ChAdOx1 nCoV-19) in healthy adults. For TCRbeta chain sequencing, PBMC samples from trial participants were taken at day 0 and at day 28 after the second dose. Points the paper makes about the study in general: The whole spike protein was spanned by vaccine-associated CD4 TCRs, and dominant responses were seen in regions 160-218 and 743-854. After two AZD1222 doses, both the breadth and the depth of spike-specific TCRs were significantly higher than at day 0 and than in MenACWY recipients. Epitopes outside the regions mutated in the B.1.351 and B.1.1.7 variants were reportedly recognized by nearly half of the unique spike-specific TCRs. In the small 56-69-year group, the increase in depth fell short of significance, most likely because of low power. Participants were mostly white British and included more females than males, and it was suggested by the authors that clonal diversity may have been underestimated. Conclusions about previously exposed vaccinees are limited because only five or six AZD1222 recipients were SARS-CoV-2 seropositive at baseline. Because no samples from the day 14 peak response were available, repertoires could be characterized only after the peak T cell response.

The CDR3 spans 13 residues, from the cysteine through the phenylalanine. Only the CDR3 DNA is retained, 39 bases long and in frame from the first base. As encoded in the germline V gene, CDR1 is MNHEY while CDR2 is SVGAGI. The junction carries 10 bases between V and J, which are trimmed by 5 bases and 3 bases respectively. As to this clone: The antigen it binds to is not known. Base qualities are not provided; no much larger clone lies one nucleotide away.

The CDR3 regions of human TCRbeta chains were analyzed by immunosequencing. The study's own analysis went as follows. Repertoire TCRs were matched against a reference library of SARS-CoV-2-specific TCRs generated with the MIRA antigen-specificity platform. Breadth meant the fraction of unique TCRs that were SARS-CoV-2-associated, whereas depth meant the fraction of total T cells that were SARS-CoV-2-associated. Using the MIRA data, every spike-specific TCR was mapped to the spike region that the TCR reacted to and assigned to either a CD4 or a CD8 class. Log10-transformed breadth and depth values were compared by one-way ANOVA with Sidak's multiple comparisons tests. TCRdb's version of the immuneACCESS table is confined to in-frame rearrangements and falls short of the full clone set. An unresolved V gene accounts for under half of the shortfall where checked; the remainder is of unknown origin. V, J and clone size derive from that table, while D and trimming were established from the DNA sequence. This sample gives 150,000 or so clones in total; roughly 91% of them show up just once. Clones ranked in the top ten supply around 1% of the sample.

The specimen was peripheral blood, collected 28 days after the second AZD1222 dose. The chain couples TRBV6-5 to TRBJ1-1; the D gene cannot be resolved reliably. The sequence came from an adult who received the AZD1222 COVID-19 vaccine. This receptor has the CDR3 CASSTSGDTEAFF. The DNA is as follows: TGTGCCAGCAGTACCTCTGGGGACACTGAAGCTTTCTTT.